This paragraph reports one TCR beta chain. The method was immunoSEQ multiplex PCR; TCRdb's version includes in-frame clones alone and lacks a portion of them. The data contain some 170,000 clones, around 80% of them seen just once; the ten biggest clones take up roughly 8.1%. The data were taken from a study of blood T cell repertoires in COVID-19. About the study: In each case, the material was cDNA or gDNA derived from T cells, B-cell-depleted T cells, or PBMCs.

Trimming pared 5 bases from V and 5 bases from J, leaving 15 bases between. The germline gives CDR1 MDHEN, CDR2 SYDVKM. This CDR3 is 14 amino acids long. This TCR was sampled from a woman in her 70s with acute or convalescent COVID-19. The sample taken for sequencing was peripheral blood. The chain couples TRBV28 to TRBJ2-5; D is perhaps TRBD1 (7 bases). The CDR3 DNA is TGTGCCAGCAGTCCGAGGACAGGAGGGGAGACCCAGTACTTC. It is translated as CASSPRTGGETQYF.